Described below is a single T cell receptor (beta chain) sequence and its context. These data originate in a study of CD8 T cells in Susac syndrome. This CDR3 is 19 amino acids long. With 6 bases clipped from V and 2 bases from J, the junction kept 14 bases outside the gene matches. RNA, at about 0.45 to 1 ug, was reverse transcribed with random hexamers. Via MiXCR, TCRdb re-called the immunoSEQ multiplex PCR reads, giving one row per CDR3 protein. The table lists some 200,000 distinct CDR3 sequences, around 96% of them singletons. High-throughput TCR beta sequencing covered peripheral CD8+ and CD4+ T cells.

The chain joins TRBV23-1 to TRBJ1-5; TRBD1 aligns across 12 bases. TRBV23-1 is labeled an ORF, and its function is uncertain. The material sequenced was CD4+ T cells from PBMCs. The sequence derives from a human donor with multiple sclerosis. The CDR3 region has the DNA TGCGCCAGCAGCCGGGGGGGACAGGGGGCAGTTCCCGGCAATCAGCCCCAGCATTTT. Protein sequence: CASSRGGQGAVPGNQPQHF.